This TCR beta chain was obtained from a study of blood T cell repertoires in COVID-19. The repertoire was sequenced with immunoSEQ multiplex PCR; TCRdb's copy has only in-frame clones and lacks some. The sample records 110,000 or so clones, 85% being singletons. On this clone: Other DNA sequences from this sample encode an identical CDR3 as well.

The CDR3 has 14 residues. Trimming stripped 1 base from V and 5 bases from J, with 11 bases between. Germline-derived CDR1 and CDR2 are SGHTA and FQGNSA. Source material: peripheral blood. This TCR came from a human donor in a cohort sampled during active COVID-19. V gene TRBV7-2 combines with J gene TRBJ1-1, with D maybe TRBD1 (5 bases). DNA of the CDR3: TGTGCCAGCAGCTTAGGACCTCGGGGGACTGAAGCTTTCTTT. This encodes CASSLGPRGTEAFF.